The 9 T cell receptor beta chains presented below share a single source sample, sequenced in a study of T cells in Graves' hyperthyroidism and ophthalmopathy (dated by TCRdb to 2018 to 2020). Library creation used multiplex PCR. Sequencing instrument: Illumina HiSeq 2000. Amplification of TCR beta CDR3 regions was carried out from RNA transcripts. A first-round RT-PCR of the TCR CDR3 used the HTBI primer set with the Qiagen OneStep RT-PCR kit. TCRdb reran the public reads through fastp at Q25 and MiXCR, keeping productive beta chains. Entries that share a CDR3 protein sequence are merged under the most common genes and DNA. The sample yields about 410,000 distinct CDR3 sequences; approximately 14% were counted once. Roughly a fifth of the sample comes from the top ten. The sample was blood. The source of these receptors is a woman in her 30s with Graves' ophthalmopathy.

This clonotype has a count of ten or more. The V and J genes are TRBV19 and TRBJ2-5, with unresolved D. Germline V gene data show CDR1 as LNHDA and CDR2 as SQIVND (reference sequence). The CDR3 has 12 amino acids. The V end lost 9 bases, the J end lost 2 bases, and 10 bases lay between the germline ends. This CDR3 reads CASSSRQETQYF. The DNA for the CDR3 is TGTGCCAGCAGCTCCAGACAAGAGACCCAGTACTTC.

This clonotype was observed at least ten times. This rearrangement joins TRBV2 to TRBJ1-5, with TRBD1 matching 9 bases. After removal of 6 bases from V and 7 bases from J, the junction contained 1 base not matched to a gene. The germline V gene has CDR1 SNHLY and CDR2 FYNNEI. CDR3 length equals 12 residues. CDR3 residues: CASRDRGQPQHF. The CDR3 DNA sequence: TGTGCCAGCAGGGACAGGGGCCAGCCCCAGCATTTT.

The CDR3 DNA reads TGTGCCAGCAGTGAGACCGGGAGCCCAGGAAACACCATATATTTT. This encodes CASSETGSPGNTIYF. This rearrangement joins TRBV6-4 to TRBJ1-3; D uncertain. V was pared by 3 bases and J by 4 bases, with 13 bases between. CDR3 length equals 15 residues. Germline V gives CDR1 MRHNA, CDR2 SNTAGT.

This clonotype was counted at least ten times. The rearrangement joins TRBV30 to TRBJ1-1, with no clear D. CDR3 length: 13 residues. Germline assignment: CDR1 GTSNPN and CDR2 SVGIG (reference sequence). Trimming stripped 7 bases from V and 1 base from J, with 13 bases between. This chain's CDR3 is CASTMMGNTEAFF. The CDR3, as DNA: TGTGCCTCCACGATGATGGGGAACACTGAAGCTTTCTTT.

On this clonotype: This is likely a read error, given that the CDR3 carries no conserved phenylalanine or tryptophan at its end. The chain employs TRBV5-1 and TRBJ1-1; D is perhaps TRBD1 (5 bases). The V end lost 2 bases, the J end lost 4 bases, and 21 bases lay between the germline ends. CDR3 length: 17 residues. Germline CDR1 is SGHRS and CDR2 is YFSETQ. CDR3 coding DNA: TGCGCCAGCAGCTTCAATAAGGGGCTAGGTATGAGCACTGAAGCTTTCCTT. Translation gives CASSFNKGLGMSTEAFL.

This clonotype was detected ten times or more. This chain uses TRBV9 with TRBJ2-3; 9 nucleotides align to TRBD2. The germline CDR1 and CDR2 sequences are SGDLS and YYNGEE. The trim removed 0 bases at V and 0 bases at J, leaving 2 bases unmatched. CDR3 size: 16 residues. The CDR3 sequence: CASSVALAGSTDTQYF. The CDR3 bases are TGTGCCAGCAGCGTAGCTCTAGCGGGGAGCACAGATACGCAGTATTTT.

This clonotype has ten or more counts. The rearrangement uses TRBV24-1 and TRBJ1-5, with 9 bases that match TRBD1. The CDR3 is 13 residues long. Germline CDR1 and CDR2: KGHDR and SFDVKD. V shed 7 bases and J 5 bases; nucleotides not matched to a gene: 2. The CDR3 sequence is CATSGTGHQPQHF. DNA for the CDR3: TGTGCCACCAGCGGGACAGGGCATCAGCCCCAGCATTTT.

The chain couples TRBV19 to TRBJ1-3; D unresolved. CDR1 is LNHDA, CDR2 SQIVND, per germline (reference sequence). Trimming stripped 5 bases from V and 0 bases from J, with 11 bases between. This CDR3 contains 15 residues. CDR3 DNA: TGTGCCAGTAGTCTCCACGGTACCTCTGGAAACACCATATATTTT. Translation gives CASSLHGTSGNTIYF.

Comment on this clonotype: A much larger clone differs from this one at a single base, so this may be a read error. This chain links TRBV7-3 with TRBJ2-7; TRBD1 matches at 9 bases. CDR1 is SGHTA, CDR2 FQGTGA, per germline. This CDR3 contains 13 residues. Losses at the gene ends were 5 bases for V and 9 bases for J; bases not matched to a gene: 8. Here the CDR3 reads CASSAGQGDGQYF. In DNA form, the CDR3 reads TGTGCCAGCAGCGCGGGACAGGGTGACGGGCAGTACTTC.